One and the same sample provided the 16 T cell receptor beta chains below, sequenced in a study of siplizumab effects on memory and regulatory T cells. Sequencing used immunoSEQ multiplex PCR; TCRdb keeps in-frame clones, though not all of them. The sample has 95,000 to 110,000 clones, over 90% seen once. The sample comprised Tregs sorted from blood. The receptors were gathered from a human donor in good health.

The chain has TRBV9 and TRBJ1-2; possibly TRBD1 for D (6 bases). Trimming left V 1 base short and J 3 bases short, with 13 bases between. Germline lookup yields CDR1 SGDLS and CDR2 YYNGEE. The CDR3 contains 15 residues. The CDR3 DNA follows: TGTGCCAGCAGCGTAAGTTGGACAGAGGACTATGGCTACACCTTC. Translating it yields CASSVSWTEDYGYTF.

This chain uses TRBV6-5 with TRBJ2-7, with D tentatively TRBD1 or TRBD2 (6 bases each). V gave up 0 bases and J gave up 5 bases, with 17 bases separating them. This CDR3 comprises 16 residues. Germline V gene sequence: CDR1 MNHEY, CDR2 SVGAGI. As DNA, the CDR3 is TGTGCCAGCAGTTACTCGACCGGAGGGGGTGCCAACGAGCAGTACTTC. This gives the protein CASSYSTGGGANEQYF.

The chain has TRBV5-1 and TRBJ2-1; the match to TRBD2 covers 10 bases. Trimming took 0 bases from V and 8 from J; bases not matched to a gene: 11. The germline V gene has CDR1 SGHRS and CDR2 YFSETQ. The CDR3 has 17 residues. As DNA, the CDR3 is TGCGCCAGCAGCTTGGGGTTTGGCCTAGCGGGAGTCGATGAGCAGTTCTTC. Translated, it gives CASSLGFGLAGVDEQFF.

This chain joins TRBV7-8 and TRBJ2-1; tentatively, D is TRBD1 (5 bases). Trimming took off 2 bases at V and 7 bases at J, with 24 bases between the two ends. Germline assignment: CDR1 SGHVS and CDR2 FQNEAQ. The CDR3 has 18 amino acids. The CDR3 region has the DNA TGTGCCAGCAGCTTACGACAGCAGCTGTTTTTCAGGGAAAATGAGCAGTTCTTC. Amino acids: CASSLRQQLFFRENEQFF.

The gene calls are TRBV30 and TRBJ2-6; D gene uncertain. The CDR3 sequence is 14 residues long. Germline CDR1 GTSNPN, CDR2 SVGIG (reference sequence). V lost 0 bases and J lost 1, with 4 bases in between. Here the CDR3 DNA reads TGTGCCTGGAGTGTTGGATCTGGGGCCAACGTCCTGACTTTC. It yields the protein CAWSVGSGANVLTF.

V usage is TRBV6-6 and J usage is TRBJ2-1; TRBD1 might be the D (5 bases). Germline CDR1 is MNHNY and CDR2 is SVGAGI (reference sequence). The V end lost 2 bases, the J end lost 7 bases, and 9 bases lay between the germline ends. This CDR3 has 13 residues. The CDR3 DNA is TGTGCCAGCAGTTACGGCAGGGAAAATGAGCAGTTCTTC. It codes for CASSYGRENEQFF.

This clone is labeled as medium-sized. The chain carries TRBV7-9 and TRBJ1-2; D not certain. V was pared by 7 bases and J by 4 bases, with 22 bases between. The CDR3 runs to 16 residues. CDR1 and CDR2 from the germline V gene are SEHNR and FQNEAQ (reference sequence). In DNA, the CDR3 is TGTGCCAGCACCCCAGCTTTTAACAGAAAGGCCTATGGCTACACCTTC. Translated, it gives CASTPAFNRKAYGYTF.

The chain recombines TRBV6-1 with TRBJ1-1, with D unclear. Germline loops: CDR1 MNHNS, CDR2 SASEGT. With 5 bases removed from V and 0 bases from J, the gap between germline ends came to 4 bases. The CDR3 extends over 12 amino acids. Here the CDR3 reads CASSRMNTEAFF. DNA of the CDR3: TGTGCCAGCAGTAGGATGAACACTGAAGCTTTCTTT.

This rearrangement joins TRBV6-6 to TRBJ2-7, with a possible D match to TRBD1 (5 bases). Germline V CDR1 and CDR2: MNHNY, SVGAGI (reference sequence). The CDR3 contains 11 residues. V was pared by 4 bases and J by 7 bases, with 8 bases between. The CDR3 sequence is CASSSTGEQYF. The CDR3 DNA sequence: TGTGCCAGCAGTTCAACAGGAGAGCAGTACTTC.

In this sample, this clone turned up a few times. The chain links TRBV6-1 to TRBJ1-2, with TRBD1 matching over 8 bases. The CDR3 consists of 13 residues. Germline V gives CDR1 MNHNS, CDR2 SASEGT. V lost 4 bases, J lost 3 bases, and 1 base stayed unmatched. Here the CDR3 reads CASSVGQDYGYTF. CDR3 DNA: TGTGCCAGCAGTGTGGGACAGGACTATGGCTACACCTTC.

V usage is TRBV7-9 and J usage is TRBJ2-2; D uncertain. The CDR3 contains 11 residues. The germline V gene encodes CDR1 SEHNR and CDR2 FQNEAQ (reference sequence). V lost 3 bases to trimming and J lost 4 bases, with 0 bases between them. For the CDR3, the DNA is TGTGCCAGCAGCTTCACCGGGGAGCTGTTTTTT. As protein: CASSFTGELFF.

The chain carries TRBV10-3 and TRBJ1-4, with no clear D. This CDR3 spans 12 amino acids. Per the germline V gene, CDR1 is ENHRY and CDR2 is SYGVKD. V was cut by 3 bases and J by 5 bases, with 4 bases left in between. The CDR3 region is CAISEANEKLFF. The CDR3 nucleotides are TGTGCCATCAGTGAAGCGAATGAAAAACTGTTTTTT.

The chain couples TRBV28 to TRBJ1-5; D not resolved. The CDR3 totals 19 residues. Germline CDR1 reads MDHEN; CDR2 reads SYDVKM. Between the trimmed V and J ends, which lost 5 bases and 0 bases, there was a span of 23 bases. The CDR3, as DNA: TGTGCCAGCAGTAACCGCGACTTCGGGGTGGGCCATAGCAATCAGCCCCAGCATTTT. Protein product: CASSNRDFGVGHSNQPQHF.

The V gene is TRBV2, the J gene TRBJ1-4; no reliable D call. The V gene lost 6 bases and the J gene lost 0 bases, with 5 bases spanning the gap. The CDR3 extends over 13 amino acids. Germline values: CDR1 SNHLY, CDR2 FYNNEI. CDR3 nucleotide sequence: TGTGCCAGCAGAGCCGCAACTAATGAAAAACTGTTTTTT. Amino acid sequence: CASRAATNEKLFF.

This chain links TRBV19 with TRBJ2-3; 14 bases map to TRBD2. V lost 5 bases, J lost 3 bases, and 7 bases stayed unmatched. This CDR3 region has 17 residues. Per germline, CDR1 LNHDA and CDR2 SQIVND (reference sequence). In nucleotides, the CDR3 is TGTGCCAGTAGTCCCCACCGACTAGCGGGGGGGACAGATACGCAGTATTTT. Encoded protein: CASSPHRLAGGTDTQYF.

The chain has TRBV7-2 and TRBJ1-1; tentative D call: TRBD1 (6 bases). This CDR3 has 16 amino acids. Germline loops: CDR1 SGHTA, CDR2 FQGNSA. The ends were cut back, 4 bases at V and 6 bases at J, with 21 bases in the middle. For the CDR3, the DNA is TGTGCCAGCAGCTCCCGGGCGTGGGGGGCAGCGGCTGAAGCTTTCTTT. It specifies CASSSRAWGAAAEAFF.